This T cell receptor (beta chain) is from a study of T cells in Graves' hyperthyroidism and ophthalmopathy. Study results and limitations: Most clonotypes that expanded in the thyroid above 0.001 also showed up in blood. Model output signaled ophthalmopathy a median 6.5 months ahead of onset.

This clonotype was seen many times. Its specificity is unknown. The junction does not match germline at one end; this may be a read error. Clinical symptoms, serum thyroxine and TRAb, thyroid ultrasound and orbital computed tomography were used for the diagnoses. Each 10 ml fresh peripheral blood draw supplied the PBMCs. The CDR3 regions of TCR beta were amplified from RNA transcripts. RT-PCR in the first round (using the HTBI primer set) targeted the TCR CDR3. TCRdb processed the multiplex PCR reads anew with MiXCR; each CDR3 protein has one entry. The sample contains 300,000 to 450,000 distinct CDR3 sequences, approximately 17% of which appear only once. CDR1 SGHRS and CDR2 YFSETQ come from the germline V gene. The CDR3 runs 13 residues.

The sequence derives from a woman younger than 45 with Graves' hyperthyroidism that later progressed to Graves' ophthalmopathy. The chain has TRBV5-1 and TRBJ2-7; perhaps TRBD2 as D (6 bases). Sample: blood. The CDR3 nucleotides are TGCGCCAGCAGCTTGACTAGCTCCGACGAGCAGTACTTC. It encodes CASSLTSSDEQYF.